The following is a T cell receptor (beta chain) sequence with its context. CD45RO-negative CD8 cells positively selected for CCR7 made up the naive population, which excluded terminally differentiated effector memory CD45RA+ cells. Using immunoSEQ multiplex PCR, the repertoire was profiled, and TCRdb retains in-frame clones only, with some absent. The sample includes approximately 2,000,000 clones, just over 90% of them seen just once. This sample is drawn from a study of shared clonotypes between healthy human individuals. The ends lost 2 bases at V and 2 bases at J; junction bases unmatched: 3. This CDR3 comprises 14 residues. Germline V gene lookup returns CDR1 MDHEN and CDR2 SYDVKM.

The rearrangement joins TRBV28 to TRBJ2-7, with 7 bases lining up with TRBD2. This receptor was obtained from a man aged 18-30 years in good health. Some clones in this sample may be carry-over from other donors' samples. The sequencing input was naive CD8+ T cells from PBMCs. For the CDR3, the DNA is TGTGCCAGCAGTTTAACCCGGGGGGCCTACGAGCAGTACTTC. Translating gives CASSLTRGAYEQYF.